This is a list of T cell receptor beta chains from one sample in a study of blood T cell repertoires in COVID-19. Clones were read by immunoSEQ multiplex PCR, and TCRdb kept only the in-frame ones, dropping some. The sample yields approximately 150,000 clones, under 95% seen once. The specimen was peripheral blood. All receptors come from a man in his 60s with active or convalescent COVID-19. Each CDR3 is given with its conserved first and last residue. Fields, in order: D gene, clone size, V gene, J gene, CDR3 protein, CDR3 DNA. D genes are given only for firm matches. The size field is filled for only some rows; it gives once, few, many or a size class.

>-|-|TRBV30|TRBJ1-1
CAWETHMNTEAFF
TGTGCCTGGGAGACACATATGAACACTGAAGCTTTCTTT
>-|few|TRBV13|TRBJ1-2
CASRANQGPHGYTF
TGTGCCAGCAGAGCCAACCAGGGGCCTCATGGCTACACCTTC
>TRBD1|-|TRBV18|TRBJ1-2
CASSRTGDYGYTF
TGTGCCAGCTCCCGGACAGGGGACTATGGCTACACCTTC
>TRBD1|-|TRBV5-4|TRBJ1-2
CASSLDDRDYGYTF
TGTGCCAGCAGCTTGGACGACAGGGACTATGGCTACACCTTC
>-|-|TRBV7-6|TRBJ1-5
CASGAKNQPQHF
TGTGCCAGCGGGGCTAAGAATCAGCCCCAGCATTTT
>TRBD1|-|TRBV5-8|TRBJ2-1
CASSPGTGGFDEQFF
TGTGCCAGCAGTCCCGGGACAGGGGGGTTTGATGAGCAGTTCTTC
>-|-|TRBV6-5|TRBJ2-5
CASSYSPVQETQYF
TGTGCCAGCAGTTACTCTCCGGTCCAAGAGACCCAGTACTTC
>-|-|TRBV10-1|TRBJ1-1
CASTGDGTEAFF
TGCGCCAGTACGGGGGATGGCACTGAAGCTTTCTTT
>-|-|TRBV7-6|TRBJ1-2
CASSLSPGDVSGYTF
TGTGCCAGCAGCTTGTCTCCAGGGGACGTCTCGGGCTACACCTTC
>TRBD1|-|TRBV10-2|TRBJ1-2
CASSDVLSARQGKNYGYTF
TGCGCCAGCAGTGACGTTTTGTCTGCGCGACAGGGAAAAAACTATGGCTACACCTTC
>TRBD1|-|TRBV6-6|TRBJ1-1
CASSTGTAIMNTEAFF
TGTGCCAGCAGCACCGGGACAGCGATCATGAACACTGAAGCTTTCTTT
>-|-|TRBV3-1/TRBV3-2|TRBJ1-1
CASRAAGGGAEAFF
TGTGCCAGCAGGGCCGCCGGGGGGGGCGCTGAAGCTTTCTTT
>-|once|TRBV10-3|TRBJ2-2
CAISVLLAIPGELFF
TGTGCCATCAGTGTACTGCTAGCAATCCCCGGGGAGCTGTTTTTT
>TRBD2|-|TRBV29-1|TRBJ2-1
CSAEERGESEQFF
TGCAGCGCCGAGGAGCGGGGGGAAAGTGAGCAGTTCTTC
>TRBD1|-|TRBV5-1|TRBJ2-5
CASSLAGQGNQETQYF
TGCGCCAGCAGTCTAGCCGGACAGGGGAACCAAGAGACCCAGTACTTC
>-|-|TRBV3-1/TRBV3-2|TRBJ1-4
CASSQSAGAVRKLFF
TGTGCCAGCAGCCAAAGCGCTGGGGCAGTGAGGAAACTGTTTTTT
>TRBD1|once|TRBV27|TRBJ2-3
CASRSKGQRHTDTQYF
TGTGCCAGCAGATCTAAGGGACAGAGACACACAGATACGCAGTATTTT
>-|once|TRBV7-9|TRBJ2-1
CASSSLQGVGEQFF
TGTGCCAGCAGTTCTTTACAGGGAGTTGGTGAGCAGTTCTTC
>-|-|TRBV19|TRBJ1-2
CASSIFGNNYGYTF
TGTGCCAGTAGTATATTCGGGAATAACTATGGCTACACCTTC
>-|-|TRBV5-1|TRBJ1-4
CASSLGQAFEKLFF
TGCGCCAGCAGCTTGGGTCAGGCTTTTGAAAAACTGTTTTTT
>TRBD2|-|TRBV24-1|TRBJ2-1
CATSPAGSYNEQFF
TGTGCCACCAGCCCAGCGGGGTCCTACAATGAGCAGTTCTTC
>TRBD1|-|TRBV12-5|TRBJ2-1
CASGFGQVFYNEQFF
TGTGCTAGTGGTTTCGGACAGGTCTTCTACAATGAGCAGTTCTTC
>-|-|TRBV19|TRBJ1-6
CASSISGTGDSPLHF
TGTGCCAGTAGTATATCGGGGACGGGGGATTCACCCCTCCACTTT
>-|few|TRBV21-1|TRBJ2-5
CASSALRETQYF
TGTGCCAGCAGCGCCCTTAGAGAGACCCAGTACTTC
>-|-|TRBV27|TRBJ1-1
CASGETGTNTEAFF
TGTGCCAGCGGGGAAACAGGGACGAACACTGAAGCTTTCTTT
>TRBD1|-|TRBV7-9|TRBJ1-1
CASSSGGTGGGDTEAFF
TGTGCCAGCAGCTCAGGGGGTACAGGGGGAGGGGACACTGAAGCTTTCTTT
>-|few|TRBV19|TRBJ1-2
CASSIARGSGGILPYGYTF
TGTGCCAGTAGTATAGCCCGTGGGTCAGGAGGGATCCTCCCCTATGGCTACACCTTC
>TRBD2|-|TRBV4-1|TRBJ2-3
CASSHLAGVKDTQYF
TGCGCCAGCAGCCATCTAGCGGGGGTGAAAGATACGCAGTATTTT
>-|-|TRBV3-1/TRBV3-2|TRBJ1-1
CASSQVKGGGLTEAFF
TGTGCCAGCAGCCAAGTTAAGGGGGGGGGACTCACTGAAGCTTTCTTT
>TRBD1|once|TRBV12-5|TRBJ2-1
CASVGTGSSYNEQFF
TGTGCTAGTGTAGGGACAGGGAGCTCCTACAATGAGCAGTTCTTC
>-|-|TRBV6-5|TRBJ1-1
CASSYSQGNTEAFF
TGTGCCAGCAGTTACAGTCAGGGCAACACTGAAGCTTTCTTT
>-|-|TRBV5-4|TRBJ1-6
CASSLRAGSWLLNSPLHF
TGTGCCAGCAGCTTGAGGGCAGGGTCTTGGTTATTGAATTCACCCCTCCACTTT
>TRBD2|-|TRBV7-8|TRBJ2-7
CASSSSGTRIVYEQYF
TGTGCCAGCAGCTCATCCGGGACTAGGATCGTCTACGAGCAGTACTTC
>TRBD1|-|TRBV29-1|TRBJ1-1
CSVRRDRANTEAFF
TGCAGCGTTCGGCGGGACAGGGCGAACACTGAAGCTTTCTTT
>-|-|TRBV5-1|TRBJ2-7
CASSSADEQYF
TGCGCCAGCAGCTCCGCAGACGAGCAGTACTTC
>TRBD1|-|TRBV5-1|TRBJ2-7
CASSLTGGHNYEQYF
TGCGCCAGCAGCTTGACAGGGGGCCATAACTACGAGCAGTACTTC
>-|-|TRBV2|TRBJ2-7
CASSPRLASPEQYF
TGTGCCAGCAGTCCGCGACTCGCTAGCCCCGAGCAGTACTTC
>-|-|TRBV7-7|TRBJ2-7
CASSLGGDASYEQYF
TGTGCCAGCAGCTTAGGCGGGGACGCCTCCTACGAGCAGTACTTC
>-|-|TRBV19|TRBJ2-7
CASSRPGNEQYF
TGTGCCAGTAGCAGGCCGGGGAACGAGCAGTACTTC
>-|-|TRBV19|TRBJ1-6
CASSIVEGLNSPLHF
TGTGCCAGTAGTATCGTTGAGGGATTGAATTCACCCCTCCACTTT
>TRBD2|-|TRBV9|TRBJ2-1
CASSVDAAGGTHEQFF
TGTGCCAGCAGCGTAGATGCAGCGGGAGGTACCCATGAGCAGTTCTTC
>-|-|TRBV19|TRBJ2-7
CASSVQGFGEQYF
TGTGCCAGTAGTGTGCAGGGTTTTGGGGAGCAGTACTTC
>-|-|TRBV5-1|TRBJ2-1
CASSLSGLSYNEQFF
TGCGCCAGCAGCTTATCAGGGCTATCCTACAATGAGCAGTTCTTC
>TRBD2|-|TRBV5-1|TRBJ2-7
CASSLSGGGGVIAYEQYF
TGCGCCAGCAGCTTGTCCGGCGGGGGAGGGGTTATAGCCTACGAGCAGTACTTC
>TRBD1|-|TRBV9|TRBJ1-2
CASSGATGGYGYTF
TGTGCCAGCAGCGGTGCGACAGGGGGCTATGGCTACACCTTC
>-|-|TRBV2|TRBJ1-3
CASSVTAGNTIYF
TGTGCCAGCAGTGTTACAGCTGGAAACACCATATATTTT
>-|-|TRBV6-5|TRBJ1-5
CASSYSARGPQPQHF
TGTGCCAGCAGTTACTCCGCCAGGGGCCCTCAGCCCCAGCATTTT
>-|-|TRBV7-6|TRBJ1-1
CASSLSRAGPNTEAFF
TGTGCCAGCAGCTTAAGTCGAGCAGGTCCAAACACTGAAGCTTTCTTT
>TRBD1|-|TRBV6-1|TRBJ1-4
CASSRQGGAGEKLFF
TGTGCCAGCAGCCGACAGGGGGGGGCGGGTGAAAAACTGTTTTTT
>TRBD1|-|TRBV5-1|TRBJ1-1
CASSLTGAGEAFF
TGCGCCAGCAGCTTGACAGGGGCCGGTGAAGCTTTCTTT
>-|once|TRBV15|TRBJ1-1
CATSRGEQLTEAFF
TGTGCCACCAGCAGAGGCGAACAGCTCACTGAAGCTTTCTTT
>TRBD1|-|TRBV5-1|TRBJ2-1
CASSLAGTGGDRNEQFF
TGCGCCAGCAGCTTGGCCGGGACAGGGGGCGACCGCAATGAGCAGTTCTTC
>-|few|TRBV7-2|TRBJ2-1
CASSPERVSYNEQFF
TGTGCCAGCAGCCCGGAGCGGGTCTCCTACAATGAGCAGTTCTTC
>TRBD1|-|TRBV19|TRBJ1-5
CASSTGQGGAQPQHF
TGTGCCAGTAGTACCGGACAGGGTGGGGCTCAGCCCCAGCATTTT
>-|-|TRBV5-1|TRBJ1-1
CASTIQSGAVTEAFF
TGCGCCAGCACAATCCAATCAGGGGCGGTCACTGAAGCTTTCTTT
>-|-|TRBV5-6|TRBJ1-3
CASSAQGAGNTIYF
TGTGCCAGCAGCGCACAGGGAGCTGGAAACACCATATATTTT
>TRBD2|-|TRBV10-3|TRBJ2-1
CAISAGGPGNEQFF
TGTGCCATCAGTGCGGGGGGGCCAGGGAATGAGCAGTTCTTC